The 19 T cell receptor beta chains below were found in one sample sequenced in a study of shared clonotypes between healthy human individuals. TCRdb's table, derived via immunoSEQ multiplex PCR, lists solely in-frame clones and lacks some. This table holds about 1,500,000 clones, roughly 95% found once. The sequencing sample was made of naive CD4+ T cells sorted from blood. As to subset: CD45RA+ positively selected. These receptor sequences come from a man under 40 in good health.

V gene TRBV11-2 combines with J gene TRBJ1-2; tentatively, D is TRBD1 (5 bases). The CDR3 consists of 13 residues. V dropped 5 bases and J dropped 9 bases, with 16 bases sitting between them. Per germline, CDR1 SGHAT and CDR2 FQNNGV. The CDR3 loop is CASSKNRDASYTF. Written as DNA, the CDR3 is TGTGCCAGCAGCAAAAACCGGGACGCGAGCTACACCTTC.

The chain has TRBV7-2 and TRBJ2-1; TRBD2 agrees at 9 bases. This CDR3 region has 17 residues. The germline V gene has CDR1 SGHTA and CDR2 FQGNSA. V shed 5 bases and J 4 bases; nucleotides not matched to a gene: 12. The CDR3 protein is CASSPIGGLARYNEQFF. For the CDR3, the DNA is TGTGCCAGCAGCCCCATTGGTGGACTAGCGAGATACAATGAGCAGTTCTTC.

The CDR3 DNA sequence: TGTGCCAGACCGACCCAGGACACAGATACGCAGTATTTT. Its translation is CARPTQDTDTQYF. The chain carries TRBV21-1 and TRBJ2-3; TRBD1 is the table's D call, not checked against the DNA. TRBV21-1 is deemed a pseudogene. The CDR3 sequence is 13 residues long.

The genes are TRBV10-3 and TRBJ1-2, with TRBD1 matching over 7 bases. CDR3 length equals 14 residues. Germline values: CDR1 ENHRY, CDR2 SYGVKD. J was trimmed by 4 bases and V by 6 bases; bases with no gene match: 8. The CDR3 reads CAISFDRDPYGYTF. The CDR3 DNA follows: TGTGCCATCAGCTTCGACAGGGATCCCTATGGCTACACCTTC.

This clone has only one observation. This sample includes further DNA sequences coding for the same CDR3. The chain uses TRBV28 and TRBJ2-5; the match to TRBD1 covers 10 bases. The junction had 8 bases not matched to a gene; V was cut back by 5 bases and J by 5 bases. This CDR3 comprises 15 residues. The V gene's germline CDR1 is MDHEN and CDR2 SYDVKM. The CDR3 loop reads CASSRPGQGLETQYF. The CDR3, as DNA: TGTGCCAGCAGTAGACCGGGACAGGGGTTGGAGACCCAGTACTTC.

This clone is a singleton in its sample. The V and J genes are TRBV27 and TRBJ2-7; a weak D match, TRBD2 (6 bases). Germline CDR1 is MNHEY and CDR2 is SMNVEV (reference sequence). The CDR3 spans 16 residues. Trimming removed 6 bases at V and 0 bases at J, with 18 bases between. CDR3 loop: CASSRRGTASSYEQYF. CDR3 nucleotide sequence: TGTGCCAGCAGCCGACGGGGGACGGCTAGCTCCTACGAGCAGTACTTC.

With regard to this clone: Other nucleotide sequences from this sample produce the same CDR3. This chain joins TRBV2 and TRBJ1-2, with 8 positions matching TRBD1. With V trimmed by 4 bases and J by 2 bases, 3 bases remained unmatched. The CDR3 sequence is 14 residues long. The germline gives CDR1 SNHLY, CDR2 FYNNEI. CDR3 residues: CASSVTGGNYGYTF. CDR3 nucleotide sequence: TGTGCCAGCAGTGTCACAGGGGGGAACTATGGCTACACCTTC.

The chain is built from TRBV14 and TRBJ1-1; 11 bases are shared with TRBD1. With V trimmed by 0 bases and J by 4 bases, 1 base remained unmatched. The CDR3 runs 15 residues. CDR1 SGHDN and CDR2 FVKESK come from the germline V gene. The CDR3 DNA is TGTGCCAGCAGCCAAGAGGGGACAGGGGGCACTGAAGCTTTCTTT. The encoded protein is CASSQEGTGGTEAFF.

This chain links TRBV27 with TRBJ2-1, with D possibly TRBD2 on 5 matching bases. Germline CDR1 is MNHEY and CDR2 is SMNVEV (reference sequence). This CDR3 region has 13 residues. The V and J ends lost 4 bases and 2 bases respectively, with 6 bases between them. As DNA, the CDR3 is TGTGCCAGCAGTTCCGGGACCTACAATGAGCAGTTCTTC. Amino acid sequence: CASSSGTYNEQFF.

The rearrangement uses TRBV6-4 and TRBJ2-3, with D perhaps matching TRBD1 (6 bases). The CDR3 totals 13 residues. The V and J ends lost 5 bases and 5 bases respectively, with 11 bases between them. Germline V lookup: CDR1 MRHNA, CDR2 SNTAGT. CDR3 sequence (DNA): TGTGCCAGCAGTCTGAACAGGGAAGATACGCAGTATTTT. This encodes CASSLNREDTQYF.

Comments on this clone: At one end, the junction sequence differs from germline, possibly due to a read error. The chain uses TRBV7-7 and TRBJ2-1; 7 nucleotides match TRBD2. The CDR3 is 14 residues long. In germline, CDR1 is SSHAT, CDR2 FNYEAQ (reference sequence). The CDR3 nucleotides read TGTGCTAGCAGCTCAAGCGGGGCTTACAATGAGCAGTTCTTC. Amino acids: CASSSSGAYNEQFF.

The chain recombines TRBV7-7 with TRBJ2-1, with D perhaps TRBD1 (5 bases). This CDR3 has 14 residues. From germline, CDR1 is SSHAT and CDR2 FNYEAQ (reference sequence). Between the trimmed V and J ends, which lost 5 bases and 5 bases, there was a span of 13 bases. The CDR3 DNA is TGTGCCAGCAGCCCTGCTTTCAGGGACAATGAGCAGTTCTTC. Amino acid sequence: CASSPAFRDNEQFF.

The chain has TRBV27 and TRBJ2-2; D perhaps matches TRBD1 (5 bases). V lost 3 bases and J lost 6, with 14 bases in between. There are 15 residues in the CDR3. CDR1 is MNHEY and CDR2 is SMNVEV in the germline V gene (reference sequence). CDR3 protein: CASSFGQGIPGELFF. In nucleotides, the CDR3 is TGTGCCAGCAGTTTTGGGCAGGGCATTCCCGGGGAGCTGTTTTTT.

This chain links TRBV14 with TRBJ2-7; 7 nucleotides agree with TRBD2. CDR3 length: 15 residues. Trimming cost V 6 bases and J 2 bases; bases outside gene matches: 10. The germline V gene has CDR1 SGHDN and CDR2 FVKESK. As DNA, the CDR3 is TGTGCCAGCAGTCCGAGACTAGCCGGTACCTACGAGCAGTACTTC. As protein: CASSPRLAGTYEQYF.

On this clone itself: Additional DNA sequences in this sample encode the identical CDR3. J is TRBJ2-5 and V is TRBV7-9; unclear D gene. V was trimmed by 3 bases and J by 4 bases, leaving 3 bases between them. The CDR3 covers 11 residues. Germline-derived CDR1 and CDR2 are SEHNR and FQNEAQ (reference sequence). The CDR3 spells CASSFTETQYF. The CDR3 DNA is TGTGCCAGCAGCTTTACAGAGACCCAGTACTTC.

This chain uses TRBV11-2 with TRBJ2-3, with 8 bases matching TRBD2. The CDR3 spans 16 residues. V trimming: 5 bases; J trimming: 5 bases; junction bases outside the gene matches: 12. Germline values: CDR1 SGHAT, CDR2 FQNNGV. The DNA for the CDR3 is TGTGCCAGCAGCGTGGATAGCGGGATCGGTCTAGATACGCAGTATTTT. It encodes CASSVDSGIGLDTQYF. The variable domain in full, completed from reference TRBV11-2 and TRBJ2-3, reads EAGVAQSPRYKIIEKRQSVAFWCNPISGHATLYWYQQILGQGPKLLIQFQNNGVVDDSQLPKDRFSAERLKGVDSTLKIQPAKLEDSAVYLCASSVDSGIGLDTQYFGPGTRLTVL.

As regards this clone: Other DNA sequences in the same sample also yield this CDR3. The chain carries TRBV28 and TRBJ2-5; D gene unclear. Trimming took 3 bases from V and 5 from J, leaving 4 bases between them. Germline V gene lookup returns CDR1 MDHEN and CDR2 SYDVKM. The CDR3 spans 11 residues. The CDR3 DNA sequence: TGTGCCAGCAGTTTGCGTGAGACCCAGTACTTC. It yields the protein CASSLRETQYF.

This rearrangement joins TRBV6-5 to TRBJ2-1; TRBD2 is a possible D gene (7 bases). Germline lookup yields CDR1 MNHEY and CDR2 SVGAGI. This CDR3 has 16 amino acids. Trimming shortened V by 2 bases and J by 6 bases, and 17 bases separated the two germline ends. Written as DNA, the CDR3 is TGTGCCAGCAGTTACGGACCCCGGGGGGCCCTCAATGAGCAGTTCTTC. Translation gives CASSYGPRGALNEQFF.

With regard to this clone: The sample has other DNA sequences that encode this CDR3 too. The chain employs TRBV18 and TRBJ2-5; D is unclear. Looked up from germline, CDR1 is KGHSH and CDR2 is LQKENI. This CDR3 is built from 12 residues. V dropped 3 bases and J dropped 2 bases, with 4 bases sitting between them. The DNA for the CDR3 is TGTGCCAGCTCACCTGTACAAGAGACCCAGTACTTC. Translated, it gives CASSPVQETQYF.